Below are 7 T cell receptor beta chains sequenced from a single sample in a study of blood T cell dynamics during melanoma immunotherapy. The data were produced by immunoSEQ multiplex PCR, yet TCRdb's version contains in-frame clones alone and is incomplete. This table holds some 10,000 clones, approximately 85% found once. The time point is: pre-treatment baseline. The sequences come from blood, collected from a patient treated with checkpoint blockade. Receptors originate from a human donor with melanoma.

This sequence joins TRBV10-2 and TRBJ2-4; D uncertain. The CDR3 contains 14 residues. Germline CDR1 reads WSHSY; CDR2 reads SAAADI. Between the trimmed V and J ends, which lost 0 bases and 9 bases, there was a span of 12 bases. The CDR3 sequence is CASSESSPTGIQYF. The CDR3 DNA reads as TGCGCCAGCAGTGAGTCTTCTCCAACGGGCATTCAGTACTTC.

About this clone: The junction departs from germline at one end; a sequencing error may be responsible. The chain uses TRBV6-4 and TRBJ2-7, with D perhaps TRBD2 (5 bases). The germline gives CDR1 MRHNA, CDR2 SNTAGT. CDR3 length: 14 residues. The CDR3 nucleotides read TGTGCCAGCAGTTACTCCCCGGGATTTGCGGCGGAGTACTTC. Protein: CASSYSPGFAAEYF.

This sequence joins TRBV27 and TRBJ1-1; D may be TRBD1 (6 bases). With 7 bases removed from V and 2 bases from J, the gap between germline ends came to 17 bases. CDR3 size: 15 residues. The germline gives CDR1 MNHEY, CDR2 SMNVEV (reference sequence). Here the CDR3 reads CASTQRGDINTEAFF. CDR3 DNA: TGTGCCAGCACTCAAAGGGGGGATATCAACACTGAAGCTTTCTTT.

The V and J genes are TRBV11-2 and TRBJ2-7; D perhaps matches TRBD1 (5 bases). CDR3 size: 13 residues. Deletions cut 5 bases from V and 7 bases from J, with 15 bases between. CDR1 SGHAT and CDR2 FQNNGV come from the germline V gene. The CDR3 DNA follows: TGTGCCAGCAGCCAAGTGGGGCCTGGGGAGCAGTACTTC. Its protein product is CASSQVGPGEQYF.

The genes are TRBV10-3 and TRBJ2-3, with 16 bases lining up with TRBD2. This CDR3 comprises 18 residues. J was trimmed by 1 base and V by 6 bases; bases with no gene match: 7. Germline V CDR1 and CDR2: ENHRY, SYGVKD. CDR3 sequence (DNA): TGTGCCATCAGGCCGGGACTAGCGGGGGGGCCTCGCACAGATACGCAGTATTTT. Protein product: CAIRPGLAGGPRTDTQYF.

The chain joins TRBV5-1 to TRBJ1-2; D gene ambiguous. Germline values: CDR1 SGHRS, CDR2 YFSETQ. V lost 7 bases to trimming and J lost 8 bases, with 12 bases between them. The CDR3 consists of 11 residues. Here the CDR3 DNA reads TGCGCCAGCTCCTCCTCACGGGGCTACACCTTC. Encoded protein: CASSSSRGYTF.

The V call is TRBV9, the J call TRBJ2-7, with 8 bases that match TRBD2. Germline assignment: CDR1 SGDLS and CDR2 YYNGEE. V was clipped by 0 bases and J by 4 bases; unmatched bases: 6. This CDR3 spans 15 amino acids. The CDR3 protein is CASSVGGSGTYEQYF. Written as DNA, the CDR3 is TGTGCCAGCAGCGTAGGGGGTAGCGGGACGTACGAGCAGTACTTC.